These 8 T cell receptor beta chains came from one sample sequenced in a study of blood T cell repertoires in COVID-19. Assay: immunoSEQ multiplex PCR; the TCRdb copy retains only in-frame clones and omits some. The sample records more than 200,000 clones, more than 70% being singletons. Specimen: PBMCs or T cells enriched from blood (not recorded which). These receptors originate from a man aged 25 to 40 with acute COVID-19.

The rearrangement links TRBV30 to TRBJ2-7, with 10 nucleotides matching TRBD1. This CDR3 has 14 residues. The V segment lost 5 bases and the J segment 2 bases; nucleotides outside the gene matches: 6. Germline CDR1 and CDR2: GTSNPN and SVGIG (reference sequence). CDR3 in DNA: TGTGCCTGGGGACAGGGGGTTTTTACCTACGAGCAGTACTTC. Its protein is CAWGQGVFTYEQYF.

In DNA form, the CDR3 reads TGTGCCAGCAGCGCTTTTCGGAGCTCCTACAATGAGCAGTTCTTC. Protein product: CASSAFRSSYNEQFF. V is TRBV9 and J is TRBJ2-1; D call uncertain. There are 15 residues in the CDR3. Trimming took off 3 bases at V and 0 bases at J, with 10 bases between the two ends. The V gene's germline CDR1 is SGDLS and CDR2 YYNGEE.

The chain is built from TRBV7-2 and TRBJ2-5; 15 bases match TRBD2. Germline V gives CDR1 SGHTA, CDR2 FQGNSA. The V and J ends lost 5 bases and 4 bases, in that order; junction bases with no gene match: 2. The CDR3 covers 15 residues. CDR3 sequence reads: CASSPGLAGGETQYF. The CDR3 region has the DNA TGTGCCAGCAGCCCGGGACTAGCGGGGGGAGAGACCCAGTACTTC.

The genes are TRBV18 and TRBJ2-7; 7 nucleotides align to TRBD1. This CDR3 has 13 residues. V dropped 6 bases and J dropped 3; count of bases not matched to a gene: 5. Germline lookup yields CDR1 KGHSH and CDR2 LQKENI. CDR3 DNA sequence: TGTGCCAGCTCCCGGACAGGAGACTACGAGCAGTACTTC. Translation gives CASSRTGDYEQYF.

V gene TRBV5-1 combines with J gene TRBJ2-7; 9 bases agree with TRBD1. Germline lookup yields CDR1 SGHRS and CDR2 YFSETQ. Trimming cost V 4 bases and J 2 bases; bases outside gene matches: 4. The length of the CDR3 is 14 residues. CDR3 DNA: TGCGCCAGCAGCGGGACAGGGACTACCTACGAGCAGTACTTC. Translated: CASSGTGTTYEQYF.

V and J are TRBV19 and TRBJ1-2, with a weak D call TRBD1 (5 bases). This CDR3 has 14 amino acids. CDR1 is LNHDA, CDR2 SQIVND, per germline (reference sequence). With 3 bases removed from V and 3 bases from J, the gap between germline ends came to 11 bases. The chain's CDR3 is CASSIRQGDYGYTF. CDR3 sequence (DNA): TGTGCCAGTAGTATTCGCCAGGGCGACTATGGCTACACCTTC. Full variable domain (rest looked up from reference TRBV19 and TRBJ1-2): DGGITQSPKYLFRKEGQNVTLSCEQNLNHDAMYWYRQDPGQGLRLIYYSQIVNDFQKGDIAEGYSVSREKKESFPLTVTSAQKNPTAFYLCASSIRQGDYGYTFGSGTRLTVV.

CDR3 in amino acids: CASSGGLAGPGLVTQYF. The CDR3 coding sequence is TGTGCCAGCAGCGGCGGCTTAGCGGGCCCTGGCCTCGTTACGCAGTATTTT. This chain uses TRBV7-2 with TRBJ2-3, with TRBD2 matching 7 bases. The junction had 19 bases not matched to a gene; V was cut back by 5 bases and J by 8 bases. The CDR3 loop spans 17 amino acids. Looked up from germline, CDR1 is SGHTA and CDR2 is FQGNSA.

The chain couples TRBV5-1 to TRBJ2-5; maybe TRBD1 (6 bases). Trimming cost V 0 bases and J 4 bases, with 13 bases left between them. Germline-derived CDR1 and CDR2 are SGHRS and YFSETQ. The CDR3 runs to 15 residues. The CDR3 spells CASSLGAGASETQYF. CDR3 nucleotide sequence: TGCGCCAGCAGCTTGGGTGCAGGGGCCTCAGAGACCCAGTACTTC. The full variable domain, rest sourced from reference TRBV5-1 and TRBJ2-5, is KAGVTQTPRYLIKTRGQQVTLSCSPISGHRSVSWYQQTPGQGLQFLFEYFSETQRNKGNFPGRFSGRQFSNSRSEMNVSTLELGDSALYLCASSLGAGASETQYFGPGTRLLVL.